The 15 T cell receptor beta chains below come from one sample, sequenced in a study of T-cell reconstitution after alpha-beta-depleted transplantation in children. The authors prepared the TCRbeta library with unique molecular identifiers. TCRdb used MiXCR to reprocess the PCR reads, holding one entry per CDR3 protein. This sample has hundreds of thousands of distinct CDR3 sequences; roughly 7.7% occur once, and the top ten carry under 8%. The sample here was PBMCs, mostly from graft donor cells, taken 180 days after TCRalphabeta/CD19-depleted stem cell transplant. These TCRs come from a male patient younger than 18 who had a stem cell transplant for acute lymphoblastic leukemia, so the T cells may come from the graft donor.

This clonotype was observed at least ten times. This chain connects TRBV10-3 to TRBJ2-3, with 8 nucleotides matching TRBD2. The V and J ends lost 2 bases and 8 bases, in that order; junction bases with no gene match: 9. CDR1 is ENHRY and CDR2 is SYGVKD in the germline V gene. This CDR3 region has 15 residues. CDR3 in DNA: TGTGCCATCAGTGAGGATAGACCCCGGGGGGGTACGCAGTATTTT. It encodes CAISEDRPRGGTQYF.

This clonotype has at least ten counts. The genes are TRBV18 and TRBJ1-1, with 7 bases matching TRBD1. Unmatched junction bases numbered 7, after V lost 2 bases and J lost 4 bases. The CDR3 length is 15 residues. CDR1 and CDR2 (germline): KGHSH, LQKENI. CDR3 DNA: TGTGCCAGCTCACCAAGGACAGGACGAGGCACTGAAGCTTTCTTT. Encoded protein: CASSPRTGRGTEAFF.

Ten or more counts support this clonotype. This CDR3 reads CASSLRLGSPYEQYF. CDR3 coding DNA: TGTGCCAGCAGTTTACGACTGGGGTCGCCCTACGAGCAGTACTTC. The chain carries TRBV12-3 or TRBV12-4 and TRBJ2-7, with no clear D. The CDR3 has 15 residues. V was pared by 2 bases and J by 2 bases, with 13 bases between.

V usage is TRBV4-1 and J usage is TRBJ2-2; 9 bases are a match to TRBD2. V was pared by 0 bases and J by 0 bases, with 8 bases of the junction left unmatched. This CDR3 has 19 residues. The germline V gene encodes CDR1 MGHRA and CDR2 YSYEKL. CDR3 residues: CASSQDGLAGYANTGELFF. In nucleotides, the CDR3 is TGCGCCAGCAGCCAAGATGGGCTAGCGGGATATGCGAACACCGGGGAGCTGTTTTTT.

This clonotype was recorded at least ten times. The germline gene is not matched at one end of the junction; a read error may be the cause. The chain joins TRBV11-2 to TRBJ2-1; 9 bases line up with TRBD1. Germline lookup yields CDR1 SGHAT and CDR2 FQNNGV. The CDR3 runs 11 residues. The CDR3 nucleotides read TGTGCCAGCAGCTTAGAGACAGGGGGGGTCTTC. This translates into CASSLETGGVF.

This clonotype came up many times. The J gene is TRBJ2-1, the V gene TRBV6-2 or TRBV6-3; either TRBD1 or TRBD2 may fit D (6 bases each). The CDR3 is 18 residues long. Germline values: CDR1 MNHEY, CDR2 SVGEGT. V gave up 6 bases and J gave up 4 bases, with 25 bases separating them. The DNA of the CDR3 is TGTGCCAGCAGCCTAACGGCCTTTTCGGGGGCGAGGTACAATGAGCAGTTCTTC. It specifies CASSLTAFSGARYNEQFF.

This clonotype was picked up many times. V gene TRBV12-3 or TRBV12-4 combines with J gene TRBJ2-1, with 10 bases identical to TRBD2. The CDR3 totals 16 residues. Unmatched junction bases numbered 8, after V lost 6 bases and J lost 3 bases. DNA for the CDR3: TGTGCCAGCAGCCGCCTAGCGGGGGTGGTCTACAATGAGCAGTTCTTC. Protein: CASSRLAGVVYNEQFF.

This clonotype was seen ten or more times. The CDR3 coding sequence is TGTGCCAGCACCCCTATCTGGGGTGTTGGCTACACCTTC. Its translation is CASTPIWGVGYTF. The V call is TRBV7-2, the J call TRBJ1-2, with D unclear. The V and J ends lost 7 bases and 7 bases respectively, with 16 bases between them. CDR1 SGHTA and CDR2 FQGNSA come from the germline V gene. The CDR3 sequence is 13 residues long.

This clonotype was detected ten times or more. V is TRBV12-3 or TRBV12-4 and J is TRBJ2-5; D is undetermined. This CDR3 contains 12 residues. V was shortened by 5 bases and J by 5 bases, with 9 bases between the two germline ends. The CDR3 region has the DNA TGTGCCAGCAGTCCAAATATGGAGACCCAGTACTTC. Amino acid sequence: CASSPNMETQYF.

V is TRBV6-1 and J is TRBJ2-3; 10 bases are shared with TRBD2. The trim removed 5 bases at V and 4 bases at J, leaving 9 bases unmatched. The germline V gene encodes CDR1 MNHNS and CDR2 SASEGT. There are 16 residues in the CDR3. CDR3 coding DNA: TGTGCCAGCAGTACCCCTAGCGGGAGAGGACCAGATACGCAGTATTTT. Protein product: CASSTPSGRGPDTQYF.

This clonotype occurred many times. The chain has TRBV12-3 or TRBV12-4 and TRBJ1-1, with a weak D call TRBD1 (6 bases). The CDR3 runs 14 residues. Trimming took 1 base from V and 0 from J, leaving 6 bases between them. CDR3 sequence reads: CASSLGTVNTEAFF. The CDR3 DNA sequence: TGTGCCAGCAGTTTAGGGACAGTGAACACTGAAGCTTTCTTT.

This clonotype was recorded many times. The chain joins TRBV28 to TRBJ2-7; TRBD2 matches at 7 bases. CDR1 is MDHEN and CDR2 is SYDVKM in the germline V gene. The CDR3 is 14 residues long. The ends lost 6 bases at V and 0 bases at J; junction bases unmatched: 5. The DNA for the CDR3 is TGTGCCAGCAGGTCTAGCGGCAGCTCCTACGAGCAGTACTTC. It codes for CASRSSGSSYEQYF.

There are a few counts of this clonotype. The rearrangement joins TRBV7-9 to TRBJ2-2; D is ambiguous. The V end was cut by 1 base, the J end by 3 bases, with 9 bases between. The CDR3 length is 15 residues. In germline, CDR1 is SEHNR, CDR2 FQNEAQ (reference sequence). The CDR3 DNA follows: TGTGCCAGCAGCTTAGGCGGTTCGTACACCGGGGAGCTGTTTTTT. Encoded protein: CASSLGGSYTGELFF.

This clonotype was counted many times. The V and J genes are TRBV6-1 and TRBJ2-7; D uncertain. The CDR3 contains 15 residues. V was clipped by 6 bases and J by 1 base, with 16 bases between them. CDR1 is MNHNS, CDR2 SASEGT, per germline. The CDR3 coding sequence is TGTGCCAGCAGCTCCGTAGATAGGCAGTCCTACGAGCAGTACTTC. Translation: CASSSVDRQSYEQYF.

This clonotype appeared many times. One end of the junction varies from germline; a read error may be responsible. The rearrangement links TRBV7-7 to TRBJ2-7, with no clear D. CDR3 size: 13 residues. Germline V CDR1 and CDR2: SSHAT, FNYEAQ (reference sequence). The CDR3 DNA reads TGTGCTAGCAGCTTAGCCGCAACCTACGAGCAGTACTTC. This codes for CASSLAATYEQYF.